This T cell receptor (beta chain) stems from a study of T cell responses to AZD1222 COVID-19 vaccine. With 4 bases clipped from V and 3 bases from J, the junction kept 9 bases outside the gene matches. Germline CDR1 reads SGHDT; CDR2 reads YYEEEE. This CDR3 has 16 residues. A remark on this clone: What it binds is unknown.

The study, taken as a whole, reports: Females made up more of the donors, who were largely white British, and clonal diversity may have come out too low. Unmutated regions of variants are reportedly targeted by nearly half of spike-specific TCRs.

The data were produced by immunoSEQ multiplex PCR, yet TCRdb's version contains in-frame clones alone and is incomplete. The repertoire includes some 100,000 clones, 70% to 90% of them detected once, and approximately 17% sits in the top ten. This sample comprised peripheral blood, obtained on day 0 of AZD1222 vaccination. The rearrangement uses TRBV5-6 and TRBJ2-2; 7 bases line up with TRBD1. The TCR was taken from an adult in good health. The CDR3: CASSTSIRGYTGELFF. The CDR3 region has the DNA TGTGCCAGCAGCACATCGATCAGGGGGTACACCGGGGAGCTGTTTTTT.